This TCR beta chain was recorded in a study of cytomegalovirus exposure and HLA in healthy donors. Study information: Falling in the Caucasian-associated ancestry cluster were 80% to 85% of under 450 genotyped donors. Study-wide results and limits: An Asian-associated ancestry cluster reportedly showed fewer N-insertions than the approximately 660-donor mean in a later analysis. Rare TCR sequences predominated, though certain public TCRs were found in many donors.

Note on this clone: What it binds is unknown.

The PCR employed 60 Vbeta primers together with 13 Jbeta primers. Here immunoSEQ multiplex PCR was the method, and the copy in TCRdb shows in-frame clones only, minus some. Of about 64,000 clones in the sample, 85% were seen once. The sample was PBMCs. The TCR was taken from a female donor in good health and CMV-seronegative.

CDR3 residues: CASSFLTRGRMGGPGIQYF. The CDR3 DNA is TGTGCCAGCAGCTTTTTAACTCGCGGGAGAATGGGGGGTCCGGGCATTCAGTACTTC. V gene TRBV9 combines with J gene TRBJ2-4; 7 bases fit TRBD2. In germline, CDR1 is SGDLS, CDR2 YYNGEE. The length of the CDR3 is 19 residues. Losses at the gene ends were 4 bases for V and 9 bases for J; bases not matched to a gene: 25.